This T cell receptor (beta chain) stems from a study of blood T cell repertoires in COVID-19. The protocol was immunoSEQ multiplex PCR, while the TCRdb copy is restricted to in-frame clones and leaves out a portion. Found here are some 42,000 clones, around 90% of them singletons; the top ten hold around 0.4%. Trimming stripped 5 bases from V and 5 bases from J, with 12 bases between. The germline V gene encodes CDR1 MNHEY and CDR2 SMNVEV (reference sequence). This CDR3 comprises 13 residues. The specimen was peripheral blood. This TCR was sampled from a human donor in a cohort sampled during active COVID-19. The chain links TRBV27 to TRBJ1-2; maybe TRBD1 (6 bases). CDR3 bases: TGTGCCAGCAGTCAGGGGTATGGGTATGGCTACACCTTC. It encodes CASSQGYGYGYTF.